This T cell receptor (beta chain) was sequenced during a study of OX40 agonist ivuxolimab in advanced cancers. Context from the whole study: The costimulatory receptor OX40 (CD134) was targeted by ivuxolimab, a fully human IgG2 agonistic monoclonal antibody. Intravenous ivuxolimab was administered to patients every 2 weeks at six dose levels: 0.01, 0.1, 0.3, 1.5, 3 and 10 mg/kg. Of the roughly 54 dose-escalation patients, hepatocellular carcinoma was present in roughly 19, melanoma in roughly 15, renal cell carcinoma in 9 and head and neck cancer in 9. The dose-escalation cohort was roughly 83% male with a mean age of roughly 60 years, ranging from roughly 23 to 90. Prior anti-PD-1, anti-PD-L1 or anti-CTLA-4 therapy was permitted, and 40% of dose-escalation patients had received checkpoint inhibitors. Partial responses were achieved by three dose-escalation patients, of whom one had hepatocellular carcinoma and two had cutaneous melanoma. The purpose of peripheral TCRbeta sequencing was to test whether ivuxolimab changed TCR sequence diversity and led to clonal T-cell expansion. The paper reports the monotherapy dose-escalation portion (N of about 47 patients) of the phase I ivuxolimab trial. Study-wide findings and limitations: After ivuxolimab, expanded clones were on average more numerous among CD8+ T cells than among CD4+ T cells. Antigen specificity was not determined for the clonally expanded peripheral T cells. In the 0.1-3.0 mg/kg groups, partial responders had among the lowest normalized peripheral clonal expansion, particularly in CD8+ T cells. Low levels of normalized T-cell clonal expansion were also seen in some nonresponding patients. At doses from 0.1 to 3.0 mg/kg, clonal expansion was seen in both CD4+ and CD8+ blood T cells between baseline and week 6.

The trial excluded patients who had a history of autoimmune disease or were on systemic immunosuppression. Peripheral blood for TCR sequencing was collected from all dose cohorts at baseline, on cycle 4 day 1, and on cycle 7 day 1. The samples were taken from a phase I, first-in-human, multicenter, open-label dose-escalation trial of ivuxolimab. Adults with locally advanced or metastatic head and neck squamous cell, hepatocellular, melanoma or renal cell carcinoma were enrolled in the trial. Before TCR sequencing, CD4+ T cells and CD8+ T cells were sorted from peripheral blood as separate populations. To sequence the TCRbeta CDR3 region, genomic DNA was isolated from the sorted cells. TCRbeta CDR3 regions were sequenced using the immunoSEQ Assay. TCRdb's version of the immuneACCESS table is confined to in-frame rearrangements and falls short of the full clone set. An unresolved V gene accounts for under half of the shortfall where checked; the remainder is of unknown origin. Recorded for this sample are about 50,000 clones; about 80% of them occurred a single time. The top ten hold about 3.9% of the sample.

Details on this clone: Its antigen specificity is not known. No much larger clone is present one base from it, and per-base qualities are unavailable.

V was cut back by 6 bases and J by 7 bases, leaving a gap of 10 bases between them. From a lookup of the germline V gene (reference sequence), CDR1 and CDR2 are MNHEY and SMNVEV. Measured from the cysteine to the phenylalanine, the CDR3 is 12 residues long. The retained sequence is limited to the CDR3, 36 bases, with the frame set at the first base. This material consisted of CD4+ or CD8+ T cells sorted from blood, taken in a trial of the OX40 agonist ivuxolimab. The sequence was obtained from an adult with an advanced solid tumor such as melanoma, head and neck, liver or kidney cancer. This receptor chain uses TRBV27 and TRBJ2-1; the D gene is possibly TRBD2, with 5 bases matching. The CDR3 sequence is CASRPSINEQFF. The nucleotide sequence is TGTGCCAGCAGGCCTAGCATAAATGAGCAGTTCTTC.